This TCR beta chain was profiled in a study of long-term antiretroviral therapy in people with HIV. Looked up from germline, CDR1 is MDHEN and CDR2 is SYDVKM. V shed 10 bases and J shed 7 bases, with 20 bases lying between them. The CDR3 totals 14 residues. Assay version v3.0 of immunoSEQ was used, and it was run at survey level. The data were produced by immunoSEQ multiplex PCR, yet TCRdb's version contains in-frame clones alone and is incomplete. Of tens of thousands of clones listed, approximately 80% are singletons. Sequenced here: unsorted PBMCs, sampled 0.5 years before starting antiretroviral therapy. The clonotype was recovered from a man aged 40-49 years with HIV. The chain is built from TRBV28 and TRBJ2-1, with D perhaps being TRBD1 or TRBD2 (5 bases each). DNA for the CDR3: TGTGCCACCAATCCGCTGGGGGTGTGGAATGAGCAGTTCTTC. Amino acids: CATNPLGVWNEQFF.